The 23 T cell receptor beta chains below come from one sample, sequenced in a study of blood T cell repertoires in COVID-19. TCRdb's copy holds only in-frame clones and misses some; the assay was immunoSEQ multiplex PCR. The sample shows around 260,000 clones, less than 90% of them seen only once. The sample comprised peripheral blood. These receptors were collected from a man in his fifties or sixties who had recovered from COVID-19.

The chain carries TRBV7-6 and TRBJ1-4; 7 nucleotides align to TRBD1. The V gene end was trimmed by 4 bases and the J gene end by 8 bases; junction bases not matched to a gene: 7. The CDR3 is made up of 14 amino acids. Germline assignment: CDR1 SGHVS and CDR2 FNYEAQ. CDR3 DNA: TGTGCCAGCAGCTCCACTAACAGGGGAGAAAAACTGTTTTTT. This encodes CASSSTNRGEKLFF.

The V gene is TRBV11-3, the J gene TRBJ2-3, with D perhaps TRBD2 (5 bases). Germline V gives CDR1 SGHNT, CDR2 YENEEA. The V and J ends lost 1 base and 1 base respectively, with 6 bases between them. The CDR3 runs to 14 residues. The CDR3 is CASSLVGGTDTQYF. The CDR3 region has the DNA TGTGCCAGCAGCTTAGTCGGGGGCACAGATACGCAGTATTTT.

This clone appeared a single time. CDR3: CAWLLVGTQYF. CDR3 DNA sequence: TGTGCCTGGCTACTAGTCGGTACGCAGTATTTT. The chain employs TRBV30 and TRBJ2-3; TRBD2 might be the D (5 bases). Germline loops: CDR1 GTSNPN, CDR2 SVGIG (reference sequence). The germline V and J ends were trimmed by 5 bases and 8 bases, with 11 bases remaining between them. This CDR3 is built from 11 residues.

The CDR3 coding sequence is TGTGCCAGCAGCTTAGGGGGACTGCCATCCTACGAGCAGTACTTC. It is translated as CASSLGGLPSYEQYF. The V call is TRBV11-3, the J call TRBJ2-7; D is perhaps TRBD2 (6 bases). V lost 1 base, J lost 1 base, and 11 bases lay in between. This CDR3 has 15 residues. Looked up from germline, CDR1 is SGHNT and CDR2 is YENEEA.

The V and J genes are TRBV5-4 and TRBJ2-2; 7 bases agree with TRBD1. V shed 4 bases, J shed 8 bases, and the junction held 8 bases outside the gene matches. The CDR3 is 14 amino acids. Germline V gene sequence: CDR1 SGHNT, CDR2 YYREEE (reference sequence). CDR3 protein: CASSRDSLLGELFF. CDR3 bases: TGTGCCAGCAGCCGGGACAGTCTGTTAGGGGAGCTGTTTTTT.

This chain joins TRBV11-2 and TRBJ2-2; unclear D gene. Trimming pared 6 bases from V and 2 bases from J, leaving 4 bases between. Germline V gene data show CDR1 as SGHAT and CDR2 as FQNNGV. This CDR3 comprises 12 residues. The CDR3 DNA reads TGTGCCAGCAGTCTAAACACCGGGGAGCTGTTTTTT. Its translation: CASSLNTGELFF.

As concerns this clone: Other DNA sequences in the sample encode the same CDR3. This rearrangement joins TRBV6-1 to TRBJ1-2, with 8 bases aligning to TRBD1. V trimming: 1 base; J trimming: 2 bases; junction bases outside the gene matches: 0. This CDR3 comprises 14 residues. Germline V gene lookup returns CDR1 MNHNS and CDR2 SASEGT. CDR3 loop: CASSEGQGNYGYTF. CDR3 nucleotides: TGTGCCAGCAGTGAAGGACAGGGGAACTATGGCTACACCTTC.

CDR3 bases: TGTGCCAGTAGTATCGAGGCAGGGTTTACCTACGAGCAGTACTTC. Its protein is CASSIEAGFTYEQYF. This chain uses TRBV19 with TRBJ2-7; D may be TRBD1 (5 bases). Looked up from germline, CDR1 is LNHDA and CDR2 is SQIVND (reference sequence). This CDR3 is 15 amino acids long. V lost 3 bases, J lost 2 bases, and 14 bases lay in between.

The CDR3 spells CASSQEGTSVLTSEQYF. As DNA, the CDR3 is TGCGCCAGCAGCCAAGAGGGAACTAGCGTCCTGACCTCCGAGCAGTACTTC. The chain employs TRBV4-1 and TRBJ2-7, with 7 bases matching TRBD2. The junction had 14 bases not matched to a gene; V was cut back by 0 bases and J by 6 bases. The V gene's germline CDR1 is MGHRA and CDR2 YSYEKL. CDR3 length equals 17 residues.

The chain is built from TRBV19 and TRBJ1-6; a possible D gene is TRBD1 (5 bases). Trimming shortened V by 6 bases and J by 7 bases, and 10 bases separated the two germline ends. The germline V gene has CDR1 LNHDA and CDR2 SQIVND (reference sequence). The CDR3 is 13 residues long. The CDR3 region has the DNA TGTGCCAGTAGCGGACGGGGGAATTCACCCCTCCACTTT. Its translation is CASSGRGNSPLHF.

The chain couples TRBV29-1 to TRBJ1-1; TRBD1 aligns across 8 bases. V dropped 6 bases and J dropped 4; count of bases not matched to a gene: 4. CDR1 is SQVTM, CDR2 ANQGSEA, per germline. The CDR3 has 12 amino acids. The CDR3 DNA reads TGCAGCGTGGACAGGGATCTCACTGAAGCTTTCTTT. Its protein is CSVDRDLTEAFF.

The CDR3 here is CATSRLGGSSYEQYF. CDR3 bases: TGTGCCACCAGCCGCCTGGGCGGGTCCTCCTACGAGCAGTACTTC. V and J are TRBV15 and TRBJ2-7; tentatively, D is TRBD2 (5 bases). The germline CDR1 and CDR2 sequences are LNHNV and YYDKDF (reference sequence). CDR3 length equals 15 residues. V was cut by 5 bases and J by 0 bases, with 14 bases left in between.

The chain links TRBV18 to TRBJ1-1; tentatively, D is TRBD1 (5 bases). The CDR3 is 14 amino acids. V dropped 3 bases and J dropped 9 bases, with 17 bases sitting between them. Germline assignment: CDR1 KGHSH and CDR2 LQKENI. CDR3 protein: CASSPQGGASQAFF. The CDR3 region has the DNA TGTGCCAGCTCACCTCAGGGAGGGGCTTCACAAGCTTTCTTT.

The chain uses TRBV9 and TRBJ1-2, with D possibly TRBD1 on 5 matching bases. The CDR3 length is 16 residues. Germline V gene sequence: CDR1 SGDLS, CDR2 YYNGEE. Trimming stripped 3 bases from V and 4 bases from J, with 19 bases between. The CDR3 nucleotides are TGTGCCAGCAGCGCAGGGTCAGCTGGGGCGGTCTATGGCTACACCTTC. This codes for CASSAGSAGAVYGYTF. The full variable domain, rest sourced from reference TRBV9 and TRBJ1-2, is DSGVTQTPKHLITATGQRVTLRCSPRSGDLSVYWYQQSLDQGLQFLIQYYNGEERAKGNILERFSAQQFPDLHSELNLSSLELGDSALYFCASSAGSAGAVYGYTFGSGTRLTVV.

In this sample, this clone turned up once. The chain links TRBV7-9 to TRBJ1-5; possibly TRBD1 for D (5 bases). Trimming took 3 bases from V and 7 from J, leaving 16 bases between them. The CDR3 sequence is 15 residues long. Germline-derived CDR1 and CDR2 are SEHNR and FQNEAQ (reference sequence). The CDR3 here is CASSLNTGAGQPQHF. In DNA, the CDR3 is TGTGCCAGCAGCTTGAATACAGGCGCGGGGCAGCCCCAGCATTTT.

The genes are TRBV16 and TRBJ2-3; 8 positions agree with TRBD1. The J segment lost 0 bases and the V segment lost 6 bases, leaving 8 bases of the junction unmatched. CDR1 KGHSY and CDR2 FQNENV come from the germline V gene. This CDR3 has 16 residues. CDR3 amino acids: CASRSRTGTSTDTQYF. The DNA for the CDR3 is TGTGCCAGCAGATCCCGGACAGGGACTAGCACAGATACGCAGTATTTT. The entire variable domain, with the rest obtained from reference TRBV16 and TRBJ2-3, is as follows: GEEVAQTPKHLVRGEGQKAKLYCAPIKGHSYVFWYQQVLKNEFKFLISFQNENVFDETGMPKERFSAKCLPNSPCSLEIQATKLEDSAVYFCASRSRTGTSTDTQYFGPGTRLTVL.

The chain is built from TRBV19 and TRBJ2-2; D may be TRBD2 (6 bases). The V and J ends lost 6 bases and 0 bases respectively, with 14 bases between them. CDR1 is LNHDA and CDR2 is SQIVND in the germline V gene (reference sequence). The CDR3 sequence is 16 residues long. The CDR3 region is CASSPRRDSNTGELFF. Written as DNA, the CDR3 is TGTGCCAGTAGCCCCCGGAGGGATTCGAACACCGGGGAGCTGTTTTTT.

The chain is built from TRBV20-1 and TRBJ1-6; no clear D gene. The CDR3 is 13 amino acids. Germline CDR1 reads DFQATT; CDR2 reads SNEGSKA (reference sequence). V gave up 3 bases and J gave up 8 bases, with 11 bases separating them. CDR3 region: CSASMRVDSPLHF. For the CDR3, the DNA is TGCAGTGCTAGTATGCGTGTGGATTCACCCCTCCACTTT.

This chain links TRBV9 with TRBJ1-1; weak D call: TRBD1 (6 bases). Between the trimmed V and J ends, which lost 0 bases and 5 bases, there was a span of 20 bases. Germline CDR1 and CDR2: SGDLS and YYNGEE. CDR3 length: 17 residues. CDR3 region: CASSVGGGQTPGTEAFF. CDR3 DNA: TGTGCCAGCAGCGTAGGAGGAGGACAGACCCCGGGGACTGAAGCTTTCTTT.

This rearrangement joins TRBV6-5 to TRBJ1-3, with 9 bases that match TRBD1. V lost 5 bases to trimming and J lost 6 bases; unmatched junction nucleotides: 8. This CDR3 is 15 amino acids long. Germline V gene sequence: CDR1 MNHEY, CDR2 SVGAGI. CDR3 sequence (DNA): TGTGCCAGCAGTCTATACAGGACAGGGGCAAACACCATATATTTT. Amino acids: CASSLYRTGANTIYF.

The chain links TRBV15 to TRBJ2-7, with a tentative D call TRBD1 (7 bases). V gave up 3 bases and J gave up 6 bases, with 12 bases separating them. The CDR3 has 13 residues. Looked up from germline, CDR1 is LNHNV and CDR2 is YYDKDF (reference sequence). The CDR3 here is CATSRRDSSEQYF. The CDR3 nucleotides read TGTGCCACCAGCAGGCGGGACAGTTCCGAGCAGTACTTC.

V usage is TRBV4-2 and J usage is TRBJ2-1, with D possibly matching TRBD1 (6 bases). Germline-derived CDR1 and CDR2 are LGHNA and YNFKEQ. The V and J ends lost 0 bases and 8 bases respectively, with 23 bases between them. The length of the CDR3 is 18 residues. This chain's CDR3 is CASSQDRPTSPGDYEQFF. In DNA form, the CDR3 reads TGTGCCAGCAGCCAAGACCGTCCTACGAGCCCAGGGGATTATGAGCAGTTCTTC.

The chain has TRBV24-1 and TRBJ1-1; 8 bases are shared with TRBD1. Germline values: CDR1 KGHDR, CDR2 SFDVKD. V shed 4 bases, J shed 1 base, and the junction held 4 bases outside the gene matches. This CDR3 is 15 amino acids long. In DNA form, the CDR3 reads TGTGCCACCAGTGACCCGACAGGGGAGAACACTGAAGCTTTCTTT. It yields the protein CATSDPTGENTEAFF.